This TCR beta chain was retrieved from a study of T cell repertoires in cytomegalovirus infection. This CDR3 comprises 15 residues. V was cut by 5 bases and J by 3 bases, with 16 bases left in between. Germline V CDR1 and CDR2: SEHNR, FQNEAQ (reference sequence). TCRdb analysed the reads with MiXCR anew, one entry per CDR3 protein. This sample has around 770,000 distinct CDR3 sequences; 25% to 35% occur once, and the top ten carry around 13%. This clonotype was picked up a small number of times. Its antigen is undetermined. The origin of this receptor is a human donor in good health (CMV status not recorded). Some clones in this sample may be carry-over from other donors' samples. The J gene is TRBJ1-1, the V gene TRBV7-9; D possibly corresponds to TRBD1 (5 bases). Sample: cultured CD8+ T cells from PBMCs, taken from culture after CMV antigen stimulation. The CDR3 is CASSRTAGGDTEAFF. The CDR3 region has the DNA TGTGCCAGCAGCCGAACCGCGGGGGGGGACACTGAAGCTTTCTTT.